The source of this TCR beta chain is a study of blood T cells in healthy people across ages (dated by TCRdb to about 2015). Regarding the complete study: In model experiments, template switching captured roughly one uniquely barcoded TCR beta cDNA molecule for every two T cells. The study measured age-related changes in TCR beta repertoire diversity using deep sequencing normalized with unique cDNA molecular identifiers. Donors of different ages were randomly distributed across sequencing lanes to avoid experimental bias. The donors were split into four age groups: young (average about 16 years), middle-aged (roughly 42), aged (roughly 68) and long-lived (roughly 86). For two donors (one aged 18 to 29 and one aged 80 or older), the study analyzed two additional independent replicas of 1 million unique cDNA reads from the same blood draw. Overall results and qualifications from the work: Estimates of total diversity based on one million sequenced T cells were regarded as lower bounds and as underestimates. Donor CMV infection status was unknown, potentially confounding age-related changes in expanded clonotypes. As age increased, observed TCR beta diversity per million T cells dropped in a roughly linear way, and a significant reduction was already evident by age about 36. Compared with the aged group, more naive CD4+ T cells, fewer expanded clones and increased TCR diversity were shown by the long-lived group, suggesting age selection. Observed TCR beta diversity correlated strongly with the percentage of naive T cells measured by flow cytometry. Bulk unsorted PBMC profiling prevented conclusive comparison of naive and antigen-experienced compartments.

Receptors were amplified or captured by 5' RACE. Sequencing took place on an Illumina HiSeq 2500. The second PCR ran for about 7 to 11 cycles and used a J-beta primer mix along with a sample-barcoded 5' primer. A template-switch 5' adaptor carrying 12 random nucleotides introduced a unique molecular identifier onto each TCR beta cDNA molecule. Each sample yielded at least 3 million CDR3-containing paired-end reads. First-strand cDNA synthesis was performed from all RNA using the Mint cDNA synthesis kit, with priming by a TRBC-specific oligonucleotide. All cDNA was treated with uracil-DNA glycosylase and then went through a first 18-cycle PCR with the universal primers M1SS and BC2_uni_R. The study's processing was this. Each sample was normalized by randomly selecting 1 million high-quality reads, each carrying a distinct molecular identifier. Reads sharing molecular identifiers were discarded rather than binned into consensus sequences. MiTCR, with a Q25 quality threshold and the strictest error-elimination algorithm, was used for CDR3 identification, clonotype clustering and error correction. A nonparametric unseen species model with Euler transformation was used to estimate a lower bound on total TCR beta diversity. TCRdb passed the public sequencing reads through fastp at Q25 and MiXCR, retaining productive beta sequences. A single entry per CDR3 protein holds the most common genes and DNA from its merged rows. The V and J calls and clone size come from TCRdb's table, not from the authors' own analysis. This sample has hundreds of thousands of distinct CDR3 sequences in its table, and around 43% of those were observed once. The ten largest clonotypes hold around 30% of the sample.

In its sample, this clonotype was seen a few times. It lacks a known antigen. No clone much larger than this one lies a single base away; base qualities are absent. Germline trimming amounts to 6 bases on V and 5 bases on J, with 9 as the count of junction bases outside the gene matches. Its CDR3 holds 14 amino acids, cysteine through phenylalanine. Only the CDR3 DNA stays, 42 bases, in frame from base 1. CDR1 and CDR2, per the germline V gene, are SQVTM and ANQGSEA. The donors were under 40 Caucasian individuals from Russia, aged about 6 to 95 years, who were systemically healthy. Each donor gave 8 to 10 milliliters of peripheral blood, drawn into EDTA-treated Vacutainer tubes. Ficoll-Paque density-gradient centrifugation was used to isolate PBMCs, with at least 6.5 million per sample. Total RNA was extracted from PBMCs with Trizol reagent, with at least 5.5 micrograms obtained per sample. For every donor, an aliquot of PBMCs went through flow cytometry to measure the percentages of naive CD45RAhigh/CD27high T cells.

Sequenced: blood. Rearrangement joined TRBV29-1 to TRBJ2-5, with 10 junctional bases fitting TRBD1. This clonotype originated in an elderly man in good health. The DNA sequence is TGCAGCGTCGACAGGGGACAGGGGTGGGAGACCCAGTACTTC. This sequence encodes CSVDRGQGWETQYF.